This T cell receptor beta chain was recorded in a study of glioma-infiltrating T cells. Details on this clonotype: Its antigen is unidentified.

CDR3 length: 15 amino acids. The V and J ends lost 8 bases and 1 base respectively, with 15 bases between them. The germline gives CDR1 SNHLY, CDR2 FYNNEI. General study results and limits: Gliomas, especially low-grade, showed above-expected tissue-blood divergence; non-neoplastic patients showed below.

Amplification of TCR alpha and beta CDR3 regions from RNA used iRepertoire nested multiplex PCR. A single record per CDR3 protein comes from TCRdb applying MiXCR to the multiplex PCR reads. The sample records under 150,000 distinct CDR3 sequences, around a quarter being singletons. The specimen sequenced was glioma tissue, nonneoplastic brain tissue, or PBMCs (not recorded which). The chain uses TRBV2 and TRBJ1-5; no definite D call. The source is a human donor with low-grade glioma or glioblastoma, undergoing nonglioma brain surgery, or in good health (not recorded which). The CDR3 DNA sequence: TGTGCCAGCCGTGGAGGTGGACGGAGCAATCAGCCCCAGCATTTT. It encodes CASRGGGRSNQPQHF.